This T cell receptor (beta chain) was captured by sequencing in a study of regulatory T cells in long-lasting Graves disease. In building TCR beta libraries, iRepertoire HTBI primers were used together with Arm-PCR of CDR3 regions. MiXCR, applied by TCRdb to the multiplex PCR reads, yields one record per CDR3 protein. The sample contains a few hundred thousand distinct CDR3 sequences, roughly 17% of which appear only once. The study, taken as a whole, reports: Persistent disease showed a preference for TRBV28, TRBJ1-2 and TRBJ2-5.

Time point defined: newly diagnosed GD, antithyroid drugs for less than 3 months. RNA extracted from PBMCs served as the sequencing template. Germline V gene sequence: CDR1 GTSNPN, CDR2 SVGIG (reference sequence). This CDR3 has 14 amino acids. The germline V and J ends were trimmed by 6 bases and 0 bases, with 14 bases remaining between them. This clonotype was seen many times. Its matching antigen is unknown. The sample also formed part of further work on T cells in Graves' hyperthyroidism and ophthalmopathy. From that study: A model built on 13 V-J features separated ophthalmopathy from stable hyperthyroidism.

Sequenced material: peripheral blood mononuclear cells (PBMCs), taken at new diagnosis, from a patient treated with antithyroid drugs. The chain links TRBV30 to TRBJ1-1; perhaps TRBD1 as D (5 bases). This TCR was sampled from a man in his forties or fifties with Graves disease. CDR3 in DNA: TGTGCCTGCGGGCGGGGGAGCATGAACACTGAAGCTTTCTTT. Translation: CACGRGSMNTEAFF.